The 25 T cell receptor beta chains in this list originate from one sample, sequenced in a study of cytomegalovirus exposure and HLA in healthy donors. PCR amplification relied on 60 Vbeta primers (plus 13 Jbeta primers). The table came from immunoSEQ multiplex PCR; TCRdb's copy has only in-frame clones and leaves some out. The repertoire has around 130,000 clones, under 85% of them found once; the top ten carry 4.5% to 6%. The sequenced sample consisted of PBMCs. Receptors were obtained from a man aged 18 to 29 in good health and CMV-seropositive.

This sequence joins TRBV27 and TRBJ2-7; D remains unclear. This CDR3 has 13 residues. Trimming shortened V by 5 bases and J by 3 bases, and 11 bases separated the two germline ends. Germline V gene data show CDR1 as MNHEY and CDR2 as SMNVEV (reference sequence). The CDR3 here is CASSISSSYEQYF. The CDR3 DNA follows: TGTGCCAGCAGTATCTCTTCTAGCTACGAGCAGTACTTC.

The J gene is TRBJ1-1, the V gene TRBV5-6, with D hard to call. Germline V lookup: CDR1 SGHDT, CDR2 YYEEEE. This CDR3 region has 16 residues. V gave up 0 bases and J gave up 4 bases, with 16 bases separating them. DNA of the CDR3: TGTGCCAGCAGCTTGGCCCCCGCCCCCTCGGGCACTGAAGCTTTCTTT. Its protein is CASSLAPAPSGTEAFF.

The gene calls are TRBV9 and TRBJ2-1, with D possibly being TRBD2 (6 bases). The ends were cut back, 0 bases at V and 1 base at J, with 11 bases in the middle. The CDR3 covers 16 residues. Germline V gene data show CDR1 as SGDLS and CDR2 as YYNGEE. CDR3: CASSVAERVSYNEQFF. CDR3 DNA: TGTGCCAGCAGCGTAGCTGAGCGGGTTTCCTACAATGAGCAGTTCTTC.

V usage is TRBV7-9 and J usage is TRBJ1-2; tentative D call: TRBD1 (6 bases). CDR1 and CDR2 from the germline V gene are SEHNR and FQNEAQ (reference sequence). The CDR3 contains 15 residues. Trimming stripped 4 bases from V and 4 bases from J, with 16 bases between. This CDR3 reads CASSSGSTGLYGYTF. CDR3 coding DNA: TGTGCCAGCAGCTCCGGGTCTACAGGGCTCTATGGCTACACCTTC. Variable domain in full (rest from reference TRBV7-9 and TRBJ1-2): DTGVSQNPRHKITKRGQNVTFRCDPISEHNRLYWYRQTLGQGPEFLTYFQNEAQLEKSRLLSDRFSAERPKGSFSTLEIQRTEQGDSAMYLCASSSGSTGLYGYTFGSGTRLTVV.

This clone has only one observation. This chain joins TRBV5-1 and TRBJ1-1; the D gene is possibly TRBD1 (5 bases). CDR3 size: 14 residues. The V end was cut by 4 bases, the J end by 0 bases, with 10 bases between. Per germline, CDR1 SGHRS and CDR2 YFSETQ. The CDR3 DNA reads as TGCGCCAGCAGCACCAGGGCTGTGAACACTGAAGCTTTCTTT. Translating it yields CASSTRAVNTEAFF.

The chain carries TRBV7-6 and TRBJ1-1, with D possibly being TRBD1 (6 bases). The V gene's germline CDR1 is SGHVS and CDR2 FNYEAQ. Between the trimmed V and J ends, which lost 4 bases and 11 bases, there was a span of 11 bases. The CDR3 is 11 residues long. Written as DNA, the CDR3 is TGTGCCAGCAGCTCAGGGGTTTATGCTTTCTTT. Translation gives CASSSGVYAFF.

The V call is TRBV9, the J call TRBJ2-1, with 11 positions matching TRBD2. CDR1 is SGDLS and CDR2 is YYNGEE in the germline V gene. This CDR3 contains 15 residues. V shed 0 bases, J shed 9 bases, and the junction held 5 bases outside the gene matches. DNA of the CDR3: TGTGCCAGCAGCGTAGCAACTAGCGGGAGTGGTGAGCAGTTCTTC. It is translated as CASSVATSGSGEQFF. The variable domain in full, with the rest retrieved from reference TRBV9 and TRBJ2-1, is DSGVTQTPKHLITATGQRVTLRCSPRSGDLSVYWYQQSLDQGLQFLIQYYNGEERAKGNILERFSAQQFPDLHSELNLSSLELGDSALYFCASSVATSGSGEQFFGPGTRLTVL.

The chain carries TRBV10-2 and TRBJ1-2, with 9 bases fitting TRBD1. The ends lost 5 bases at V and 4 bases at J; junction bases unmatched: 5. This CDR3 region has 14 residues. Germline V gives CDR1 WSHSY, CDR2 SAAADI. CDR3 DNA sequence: TGCGCCAGCAGTAAGACAGGGGGGGTCTATGGCTACACCTTC. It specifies CASSKTGGVYGYTF.

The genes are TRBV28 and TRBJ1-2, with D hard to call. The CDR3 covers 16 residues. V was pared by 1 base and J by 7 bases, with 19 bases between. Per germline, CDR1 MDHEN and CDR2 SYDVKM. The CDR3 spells CASSLSLAVGGAGYTF. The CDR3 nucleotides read TGTGCCAGCAGTTTATCTCTTGCAGTCGGAGGAGCTGGCTACACCTTC.

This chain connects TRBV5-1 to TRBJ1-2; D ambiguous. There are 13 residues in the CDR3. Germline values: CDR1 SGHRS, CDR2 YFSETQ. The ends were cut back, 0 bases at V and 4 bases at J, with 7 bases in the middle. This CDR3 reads CASSLAGSYGYTF. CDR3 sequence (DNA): TGCGCCAGCAGCTTGGCGGGGAGCTATGGCTACACCTTC.

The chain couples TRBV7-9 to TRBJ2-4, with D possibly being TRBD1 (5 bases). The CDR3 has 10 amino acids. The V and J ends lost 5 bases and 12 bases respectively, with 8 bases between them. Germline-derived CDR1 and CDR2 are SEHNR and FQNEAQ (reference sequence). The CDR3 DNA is TGTGCCAGCAGCCTAGACAGTCAGTACTTC. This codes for CASSLDSQYF.

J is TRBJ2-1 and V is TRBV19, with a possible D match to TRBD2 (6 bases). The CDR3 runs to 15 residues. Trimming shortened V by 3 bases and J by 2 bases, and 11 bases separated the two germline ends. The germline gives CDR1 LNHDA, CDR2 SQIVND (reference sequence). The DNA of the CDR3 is TGTGCCAGTAGTATGTCTAGCGTGGCCTACAATGAGCAGTTCTTC. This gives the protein CASSMSSVAYNEQFF.

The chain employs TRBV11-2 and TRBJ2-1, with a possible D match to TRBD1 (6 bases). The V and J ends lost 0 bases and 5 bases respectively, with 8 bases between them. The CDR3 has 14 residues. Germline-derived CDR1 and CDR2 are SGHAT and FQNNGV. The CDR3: CASSLETGDNEQFF. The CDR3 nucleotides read TGTGCCAGCAGCTTAGAGACAGGAGACAATGAGCAGTTCTTC.

In DNA form, the CDR3 reads TGTGCCAGCAGTGAAGGCCTAGCGGTTTCCTACAATGAGCAGTTCTTC. Amino acids: CASSEGLAVSYNEQFF. V usage is TRBV2 and J usage is TRBJ2-1, with 7 nucleotides matching TRBD2. The length of the CDR3 is 16 residues. CDR1 is SNHLY, CDR2 FYNNEI, per germline. J lost 1 base, V lost 1 base, and 4 bases had no gene match.

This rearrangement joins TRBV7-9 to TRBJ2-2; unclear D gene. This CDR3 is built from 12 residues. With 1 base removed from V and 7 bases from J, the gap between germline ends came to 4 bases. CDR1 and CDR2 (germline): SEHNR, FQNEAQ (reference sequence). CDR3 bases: TGTGCCAGCAGCTTAGAACACGGGGAGCTGTTTTTT. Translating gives CASSLEHGELFF.

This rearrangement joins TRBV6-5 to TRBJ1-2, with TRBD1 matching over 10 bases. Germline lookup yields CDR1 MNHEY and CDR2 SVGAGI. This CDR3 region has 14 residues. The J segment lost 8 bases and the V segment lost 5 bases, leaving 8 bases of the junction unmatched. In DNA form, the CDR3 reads TGTGCCAGCAGTCGATTAGGACAGGGGGGAGGCTACACCTTC. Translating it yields CASSRLGQGGGYTF.

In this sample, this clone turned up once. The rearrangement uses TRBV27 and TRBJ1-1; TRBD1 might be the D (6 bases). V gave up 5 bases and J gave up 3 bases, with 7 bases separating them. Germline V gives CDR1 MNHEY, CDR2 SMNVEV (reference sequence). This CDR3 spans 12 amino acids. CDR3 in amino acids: CASSPGDTEAFF. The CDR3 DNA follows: TGTGCCAGCAGTCCAGGGGACACTGAAGCTTTCTTT.

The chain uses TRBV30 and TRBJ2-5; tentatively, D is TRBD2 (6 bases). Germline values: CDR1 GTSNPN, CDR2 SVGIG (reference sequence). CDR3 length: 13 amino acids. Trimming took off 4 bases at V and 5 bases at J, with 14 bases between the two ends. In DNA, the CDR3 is TGTGCCTGGACTCCGGGGGTGTTGGAGACCCAGTACTTC. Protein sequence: CAWTPGVLETQYF.

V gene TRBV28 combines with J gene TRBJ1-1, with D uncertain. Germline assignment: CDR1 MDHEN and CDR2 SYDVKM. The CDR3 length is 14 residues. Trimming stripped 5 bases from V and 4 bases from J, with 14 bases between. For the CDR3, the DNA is TGTGCCAGCAGTCCCCCCCGCCAGATCACTGAAGCTTTCTTT. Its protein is CASSPPRQITEAFF.

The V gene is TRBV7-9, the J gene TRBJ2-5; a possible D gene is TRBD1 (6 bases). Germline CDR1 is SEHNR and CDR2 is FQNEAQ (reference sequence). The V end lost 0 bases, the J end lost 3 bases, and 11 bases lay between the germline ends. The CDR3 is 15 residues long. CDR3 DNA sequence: TGTGCCAGCAGCTTAGCCGGGACACCAAAAGAGACCCAGTACTTC. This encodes CASSLAGTPKETQYF.

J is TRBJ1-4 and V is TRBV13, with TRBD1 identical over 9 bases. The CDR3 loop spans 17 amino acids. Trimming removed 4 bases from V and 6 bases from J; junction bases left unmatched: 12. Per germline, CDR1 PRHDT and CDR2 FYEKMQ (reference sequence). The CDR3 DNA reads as TGTGCCAGCAGCTCCTACCTGACAGGGGGAAAGGATGAAAAACTGTTTTTT. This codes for CASSSYLTGGKDEKLFF.

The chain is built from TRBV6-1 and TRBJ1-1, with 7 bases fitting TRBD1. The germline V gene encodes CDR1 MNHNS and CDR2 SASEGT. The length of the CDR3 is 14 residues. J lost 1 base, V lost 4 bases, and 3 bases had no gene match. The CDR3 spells CASSATGWNTEAFF. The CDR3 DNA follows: TGTGCCAGCAGTGCGACAGGGTGGAACACTGAAGCTTTCTTT.

In nucleotides, the CDR3 is TGCGCCAGCAGCGACCCAGAGTGGACAGGGAACACCGGGGAGCTGTTTTTT. This encodes CASSDPEWTGNTGELFF. The rearrangement joins TRBV5-1 to TRBJ2-2; 7 bases match TRBD1. Germline V lookup: CDR1 SGHRS, CDR2 YFSETQ. There are 17 residues in the CDR3. Losses at the gene ends were 4 bases for V and 1 base for J; bases not matched to a gene: 10. Complete variable domain (other parts from reference TRBV5-1 and TRBJ2-2): KAGVTQTPRYLIKTRGQQVTLSCSPISGHRSVSWYQQTPGQGLQFLFEYFSETQRNKGNFPGRFSGRQFSNSRSEMNVSTLELGDSALYLCASSDPEWTGNTGELFFGEGSRLTVL.

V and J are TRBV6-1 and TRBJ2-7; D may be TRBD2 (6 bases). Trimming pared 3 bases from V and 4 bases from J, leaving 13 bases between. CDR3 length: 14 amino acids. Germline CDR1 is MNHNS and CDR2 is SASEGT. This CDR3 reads CASSDGFGGYEQYF. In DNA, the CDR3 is TGTGCCAGCAGTGATGGGTTCGGGGGTTACGAGCAGTACTTC.

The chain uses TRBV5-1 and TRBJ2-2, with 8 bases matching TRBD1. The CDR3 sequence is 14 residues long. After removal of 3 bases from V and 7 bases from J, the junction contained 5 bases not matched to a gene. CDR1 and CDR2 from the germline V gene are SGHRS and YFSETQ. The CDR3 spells CASSSGQGDGELFF. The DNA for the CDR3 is TGCGCCAGCAGCTCCGGACAGGGTGACGGGGAGCTGTTTTTT.